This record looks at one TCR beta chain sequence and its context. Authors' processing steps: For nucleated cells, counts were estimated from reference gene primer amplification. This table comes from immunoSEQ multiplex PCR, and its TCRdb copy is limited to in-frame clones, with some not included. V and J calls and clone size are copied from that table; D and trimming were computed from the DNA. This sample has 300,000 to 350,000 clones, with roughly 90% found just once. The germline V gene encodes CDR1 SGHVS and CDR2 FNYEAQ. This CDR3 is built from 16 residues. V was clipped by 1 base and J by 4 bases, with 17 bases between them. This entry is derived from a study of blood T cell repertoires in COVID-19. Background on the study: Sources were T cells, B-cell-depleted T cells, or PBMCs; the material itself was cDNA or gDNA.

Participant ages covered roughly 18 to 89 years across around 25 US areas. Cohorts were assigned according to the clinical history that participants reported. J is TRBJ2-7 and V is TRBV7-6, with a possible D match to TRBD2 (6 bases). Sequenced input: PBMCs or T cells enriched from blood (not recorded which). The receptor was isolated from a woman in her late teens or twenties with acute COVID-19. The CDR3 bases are TGTGCCAGCAGCTTAGTCTCCGGGAGACGTCCATACGAGCAGTACTTC. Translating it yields CASSLVSGRRPYEQYF.